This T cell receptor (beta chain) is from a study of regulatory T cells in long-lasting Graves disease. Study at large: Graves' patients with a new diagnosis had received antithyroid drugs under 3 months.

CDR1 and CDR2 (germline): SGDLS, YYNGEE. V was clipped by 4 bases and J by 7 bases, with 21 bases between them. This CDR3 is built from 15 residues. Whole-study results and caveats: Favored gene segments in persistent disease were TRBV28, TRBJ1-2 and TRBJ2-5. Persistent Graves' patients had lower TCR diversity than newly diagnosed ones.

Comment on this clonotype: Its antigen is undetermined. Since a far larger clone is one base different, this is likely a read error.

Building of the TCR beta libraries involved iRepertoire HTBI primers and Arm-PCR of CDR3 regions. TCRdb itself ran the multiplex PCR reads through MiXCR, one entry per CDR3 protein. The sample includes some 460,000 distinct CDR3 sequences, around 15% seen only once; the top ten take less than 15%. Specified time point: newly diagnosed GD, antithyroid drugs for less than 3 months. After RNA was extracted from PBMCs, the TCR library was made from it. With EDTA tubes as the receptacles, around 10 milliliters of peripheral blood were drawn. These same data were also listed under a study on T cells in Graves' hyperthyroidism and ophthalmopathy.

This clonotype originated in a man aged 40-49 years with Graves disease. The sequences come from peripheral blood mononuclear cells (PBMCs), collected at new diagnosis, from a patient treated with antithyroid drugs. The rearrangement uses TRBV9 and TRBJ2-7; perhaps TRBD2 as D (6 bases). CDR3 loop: CASSLWGLFYNEQYF. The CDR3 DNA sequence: TGTGCCAGCAGCCTTTGGGGACTTTTTTACAATGAGCAGTACTTC.